This entry lists 21 T cell receptor beta chains sequenced from one sample in a study of beta chain features in type 1 diabetes. Study-wide points: For Type 1 diabetes patients, all four CD4+ subsets carried TCRB CDR3s that were moderately but significantly shorter.

Isolated RNA was reverse transcribed in full, so expressed TCRB transcripts were sequenced. Measured with immunoSEQ multiplex PCR; TCRdb has only the in-frame clones, and not every one. The sample contains hundreds of thousands of clones, more than 12% of which appear only once. These TCRs are of unknown antigen specificity. The sequenced material came from naive CD4+ T cells from blood. All receptors come from a man younger than 35 with type 1 diabetes.

The V gene is TRBV10-3, the J gene TRBJ2-7; 12 nucleotides agree with TRBD1. The junction had 5 bases not matched to a gene; V was cut back by 0 bases and J by 5 bases. CDR1 and CDR2 (germline): ENHRY, SYGVKD. The CDR3 has 16 residues. CDR3 coding DNA: TGTGCCATCAGTGAGTCCCCCGGGACAGGGGGCGACGAGCAGTACTTC. Residues: CAISESPGTGGDEQYF.

The chain combines TRBV30 with TRBJ2-5; D is undetermined. Trimming left V 2 bases short and J 5 bases short, with 18 bases between. Germline CDR1 and CDR2: GTSNPN and SVGIG (reference sequence). The CDR3 length is 15 residues. The CDR3 here is CAWSSPLSLGETQYF. The CDR3, as DNA: TGTGCCTGGAGTTCCCCTCTCTCTTTAGGGGAGACCCAGTACTTC.

This chain uses TRBV7-9 with TRBJ2-5; TRBD2 agrees at 12 bases. Germline loops: CDR1 SEHNR, CDR2 FQNEAQ (reference sequence). Unmatched junction bases numbered 12, after V lost 5 bases and J lost 5 bases. The CDR3 has 17 amino acids. This chain's CDR3 is CASSLGETSGRVETQYF. CDR3 in DNA: TGTGCCAGCAGCCTAGGGGAGACTAGCGGGAGAGTGGAGACCCAGTACTTC.

This sequence joins TRBV7-2 and TRBJ2-1, with D possibly called TRBD1 or TRBD2 (5 bases each). V was cut by 5 bases and J by 4 bases, with 18 bases left in between. CDR3 size: 16 residues. From germline, CDR1 is SGHTA and CDR2 FQGNSA. DNA for the CDR3: TGTGCCAGCAGCCCCGGGGTGACAGCTTGGTACAATGAGCAGTTCTTC. Translating it yields CASSPGVTAWYNEQFF. Together with reference TRBV7-2 and TRBJ2-1, the CDR3 gives the full variable domain: GAGVSQSPSNKVTEKGKDVELRCDPISGHTALYWYRQSLGQGLEFLIYFQGNSAPDKSGLPSDRFSAERTGGSVSTLTIQRTQQEDSAVYLCASSPGVTAWYNEQFFGPGTRLTVL.

Only a few counts were recorded for this clone. The genes are TRBV30 and TRBJ2-3; D is ambiguous. This CDR3 has 12 amino acids. In germline, CDR1 is GTSNPN, CDR2 SVGIG (reference sequence). V dropped 0 bases and J dropped 9 bases, with 10 bases sitting between them. CDR3 sequence (DNA): TGTGCCTGGAGTGTACTCACGGCAACGCAGTATTTT. Translated, it gives CAWSVLTATQYF.

This clone was seen more than once but under ten times. The J gene is TRBJ2-1, the V gene TRBV4-3; a possible D gene is TRBD1 (5 bases). V was pared by 0 bases and J by 10 bases, with 10 bases between. The length of the CDR3 is 13 residues. Germline V gene lookup returns CDR1 LGHNA and CDR2 YSLEER. CDR3: CASSQDWQGEQFF. For the CDR3, the DNA is TGCGCCAGCAGCCAAGATTGGCAGGGAGAGCAGTTCTTC.

The table lists this clone with a few counts. The chain carries TRBV5-6 and TRBJ2-5, with D perhaps matching TRBD1 or TRBD2 (7 bases each). The CDR3 has 14 amino acids. Trimming took off 1 base at V and 5 bases at J, with 12 bases between the two ends. Germline V gene data show CDR1 as SGHDT and CDR2 as YYEEEE. The CDR3 loop is CASSLRQGGETQYF. CDR3 coding DNA: TGTGCCAGCAGCTTGAGACAGGGAGGGGAGACCCAGTACTTC.

This clone was found a few times. The chain has TRBV10-3 and TRBJ2-3; possible D gene TRBD2, 6 bases. The CDR3 is 14 residues long. V gave up 4 bases and J gave up 4 bases, with 12 bases separating them. The germline CDR1 and CDR2 sequences are ENHRY and SYGVKD. CDR3 region: CAISAPWGADTQYF. CDR3 DNA: TGTGCCATCAGTGCCCCTTGGGGGGCAGATACGCAGTATTTT.

This clone was picked up a small number of times. V usage is TRBV25-1 and J usage is TRBJ2-7; 11 bases map to TRBD2. Germline V gene data show CDR1 as MGHDK and CDR2 as SYGVNS. V lost 5 bases and J lost 4; bases outside the gene matches: 4. CDR3 length: 14 amino acids. The CDR3: CASSPGTSGYEQYF. Here the CDR3 DNA reads TGTGCCAGCAGTCCCGGGACTAGCGGTTACGAGCAGTACTTC.

Points on this clone: The junction differs from germline at one of its ends, possibly a read error. J is TRBJ2-2 and V is TRBV29-1; D may be TRBD1 (5 bases). CDR3 size: 13 residues. Looked up from germline, CDR1 is SQVTM and CDR2 is ANQGSEA. CDR3 sequence reads: CGVQGWDTGELFF. DNA for the CDR3: TGCGGCGTTCAGGGATGGGACACCGGGGAGCTGTTTTTT.

This clone showed up just a few times. This chain connects TRBV14 to TRBJ2-3; perhaps TRBD2 as D (6 bases). Germline CDR1 is SGHDN and CDR2 is FVKESK. V was cut by 1 base and J by 2 bases, with 7 bases left in between. This CDR3 has 14 residues. The CDR3 coding sequence is TGTGCCAGCAGCCAAGGACTAGTCACAGATACGCAGTATTTT. Translating it yields CASSQGLVTDTQYF.

The chain recombines TRBV14 with TRBJ2-7; TRBD2 is a possible D gene (5 bases). V was clipped by 3 bases and J by 3 bases, with 6 bases between them. The CDR3 totals 12 residues. Germline CDR1 and CDR2: SGHDN and FVKESK. CDR3 sequence (DNA): TGTGCCAGCAGCCAGGGAGACTACGAGCAGTACTTC. The encoded protein is CASSQGDYEQYF.

This clone was observed a handful of times. The CDR3, as DNA: TGTGCCAGCAGCTTCATGGTATCAGGGGGCAACTCGGAAAAACTGTTTTTT. It codes for CASSFMVSGGNSEKLFF. The V and J genes are TRBV11-2 and TRBJ1-4; 8 bases agree with TRBD1. V shed 3 bases and J 8 bases; nucleotides not matched to a gene: 14. The CDR3 spans 17 residues. Germline V lookup: CDR1 SGHAT, CDR2 FQNNGV.

The chain carries TRBV29-1 and TRBJ2-7, with 10 bases matching TRBD1. V lost 7 bases to trimming and J lost 3 bases; unmatched junction nucleotides: 6. The CDR3 totals 13 residues. CDR1 SQVTM and CDR2 ANQGSEA come from the germline V gene. The CDR3 DNA reads as TGCAGCGAGCCCGGACAGGGGGACTACGAGCAGTACTTC. Encoded protein: CSEPGQGDYEQYF.

This clone was counted a few times. The chain is built from TRBV5-4 and TRBJ2-2, with 7 nucleotides matching TRBD1. The CDR3 consists of 15 residues. The germline gives CDR1 SGHNT, CDR2 YYREEE (reference sequence). V shed 0 bases and J 7 bases; nucleotides not matched to a gene: 6. DNA for the CDR3: TGTGCCAGCAGCTTGGCAGACAGGGATGGCGGGGAGCTGTTTTTT. Translating gives CASSLADRDGGELFF.

V usage is TRBV27 and J usage is TRBJ1-2; possible D gene TRBD1, 6 bases. CDR1 MNHEY and CDR2 SMNVEV come from the germline V gene (reference sequence). V was clipped by 2 bases and J by 6 bases, with 16 bases between them. CDR3 length equals 15 residues. CDR3 in DNA: TGTGCCAGCAGTTTAGATGCCAGGGGTAGTAATGGCTACACCTTC. Its translation: CASSLDARGSNGYTF.

The rearrangement uses TRBV30 and TRBJ2-2; 12 bases fit TRBD2. Germline V lookup: CDR1 GTSNPN, CDR2 SVGIG (reference sequence). This CDR3 is 15 amino acids long. The trim removed 4 bases at V and 4 bases at J, leaving 4 bases unmatched. The CDR3 loop is CAWITGLAGTGELFF. The CDR3 DNA reads TGTGCCTGGATAACGGGACTAGCGGGCACCGGGGAGCTGTTTTTT.

V gene TRBV6-5 combines with J gene TRBJ2-1; D not certain. Germline loops: CDR1 MNHEY, CDR2 SVGAGI. Trimming left V 4 bases short and J 1 base short, with 11 bases between. This CDR3 contains 15 residues. The DNA of the CDR3 is TGTGCCAGCAGTTTAGCATCCGTTTCCTACAATGAGCAGTTCTTC. Translated, it gives CASSLASVSYNEQFF.

This chain connects TRBV30 to TRBJ1-1; D is possibly TRBD1 (6 bases). The germline V gene encodes CDR1 GTSNPN and CDR2 SVGIG (reference sequence). V dropped 2 bases and J dropped 2 bases, with 9 bases sitting between them. CDR3 length: 13 residues. The CDR3 region is CAWSKDSNTEAFF. CDR3 coding DNA: TGTGCCTGGAGTAAGGACAGCAACACTGAAGCTTTCTTT.

Concerning this clone itself: Distinct nucleotide sequences in the sample also encode this CDR3. The chain links TRBV7-2 to TRBJ1-2; unclear D gene. Trimming cost V 5 bases and J 0 bases, with 7 bases left between them. The germline V gene has CDR1 SGHTA and CDR2 FQGNSA. The CDR3 has 13 amino acids. The CDR3 nucleotides are TGTGCCAGCAGCCCGGACTCTAACTATGGCTACACCTTC. It codes for CASSPDSNYGYTF.

V is TRBV25-1 and J is TRBJ1-3; D not resolved. The CDR3 extends over 16 amino acids. Germline V gene lookup returns CDR1 MGHDK and CDR2 SYGVNS. Trimming removed 3 bases at V and 0 bases at J, with 12 bases between. CDR3 protein: CASSELGITSGNTIYF. As DNA, the CDR3 is TGTGCCAGCAGTGAGCTGGGAATCACCTCTGGAAACACCATATATTTT.